This entry features one T cell receptor beta chain sequence. Authors' analysis steps: Reference gene primer amplification in the assay estimated nucleated cell counts. Libraries were prepared by immunoSEQ multiplex PCR; TCRdb keeps only in-frame clonotypes and omits some of them. From that table come the V and J calls and clone size; the DNA was used to work out D and trimming. The top ten clones hold 11% of a sample with some 130,000 clones, approximately 80% of them seen once. This entry is derived from a study of blood T cell repertoires in COVID-19. As for the study in general: Acute and convalescent COVID-19 samples came from the United States, Italy and Spain. The analysed material was cDNA or gDNA that came from T cells, B-cell-depleted T cells, or PBMCs.

The CDR3 is 15 residues long. CDR1 and CDR2 from the germline V gene are LGHDT and YNNKEL (reference sequence). Trimming took 2 bases from V and 7 from J; bases not matched to a gene: 8. This chain uses TRBV3-1 (or the pseudogene TRBV3-2) with TRBJ2-4; TRBD2 matches 7 bases. Sequencing was done on a sample of peripheral blood. The receptor comes from a man aged 60 to 75 who had recovered from COVID-19. The CDR3 DNA sequence: TGTGCCAGCAGCCAATCTACTAGCGATATGAACATTCAGTACTTC. As protein: CASSQSTSDMNIQYF.